Below, 8 T cell receptor beta chains from the same sample are listed, as sequenced in a study of neurological immune-mediated disorders. TCRdb ran MiXCR on the 5' RACE reads and lists one entry per CDR3 protein. The profile shows 50,000 to 70,000 distinct CDR3 sequences, about 11% of them singletons. Described time point: longitudinal time-point 1 (baseline). Sequenced input: PBMCs. The receptors stem from a male donor with HTLV-1-associated myelopathy (HAM/TSP).

Ten or more counts support this clonotype. The chain joins TRBV7-9 to TRBJ1-5; D is uncertain. Trimming stripped 5 bases from V and 2 bases from J, with 10 bases between. The germline gives CDR1 SEHNR, CDR2 FQNEAQ (reference sequence). This CDR3 region has 14 residues. DNA for the CDR3: TGTGCCAGCAGCGGCTCAAGGGGCAATCAGCCCCAGCATTTT. It specifies CASSGSRGNQPQHF.

This clonotype showed up many times. The chain employs TRBV6-5 and TRBJ2-3; 13 bases map to TRBD2. V trimming: 6 bases; J trimming: 3 bases; junction bases outside the gene matches: 3. CDR1 is MNHEY and CDR2 is SVGAGI in the germline V gene. The CDR3 is 15 amino acids. CDR3 in amino acids: CASRQGLAGTDTQYF. CDR3 nucleotide sequence: TGTGCCAGCAGGCAGGGACTAGCGGGAACAGATACGCAGTATTTT.

This clonotype has a count of ten or more. The chain couples TRBV29-1 to TRBJ2-2; D perhaps matches TRBD1 (5 bases). The CDR3 spans 14 residues. Per the germline V gene, CDR1 is SQVTM and CDR2 is ANQGSEA. V shed 7 bases and J shed 3 bases, with 15 bases lying between them. The chain's CDR3 is CSGKSGPDTGELFF. The CDR3 DNA reads TGCAGCGGAAAGTCAGGGCCGGACACCGGGGAGCTGTTTTTT.

This clonotype was seen at least ten times. As DNA, the CDR3 is TGTGCCAGCAGCCCGGGGGGAGTACTGAACAATGAGCAGTTCTTC. Its protein is CASSPGGVLNNEQFF. The V gene is TRBV12-3 or TRBV12-4, the J gene TRBJ2-1; 7 bases line up with TRBD2. This CDR3 region has 15 residues. The V and J ends lost 6 bases and 5 bases, in that order; junction bases with no gene match: 10.

This clonotype was counted at least ten times. The chain joins TRBV19 to TRBJ1-5; D perhaps matches TRBD1 (5 bases). The CDR3 covers 13 residues. The ends were cut back, 7 bases at V and 5 bases at J, with 12 bases in the middle. Per germline, CDR1 LNHDA and CDR2 SQIVND (reference sequence). CDR3 loop: CASTKGVHQPQHF. CDR3 DNA: TGTGCCAGTACCAAAGGGGTTCATCAGCCCCAGCATTTT.

This sequence joins TRBV7-6 and TRBJ2-3; D is ambiguous. The length of the CDR3 is 13 residues. V lost 4 bases and J 2 bases, leaving 7 bases between the germline ends. Germline CDR1 and CDR2: SGHVS and FNYEAQ. CDR3 nucleotide sequence: TGTGCCAGCAGCTCCGGAGTCACAGATACGCAGTATTTT. Protein product: CASSSGVTDTQYF.

This clonotype occurred many times. The chain combines TRBV30 with TRBJ1-6; no firm D call. The CDR3 consists of 15 residues. From germline, CDR1 is GTSNPN and CDR2 SVGIG (reference sequence). V lost 2 bases, J lost 0 bases, and 8 bases lay in between. CDR3 in amino acids: CAWSTDLSYNSPLHF. The CDR3, as DNA: TGTGCCTGGAGTACGGATCTCTCCTATAATTCACCCCTCCACTTT.

Ten or more counts support this clonotype. The rearrangement links TRBV5-1 to TRBJ1-4; a possible D gene is TRBD1 (6 bases). The CDR3 loop spans 13 amino acids. V was pared by 4 bases and J by 3 bases, with 7 bases between. Per the germline V gene, CDR1 is SGHRS and CDR2 is YFSETQ. CDR3: CASSRGSNEKLFF. CDR3 DNA sequence: TGCGCCAGCAGCAGGGGGTCTAATGAAAAACTGTTTTTT.